The T cell receptor beta chain under discussion was sequenced for a study of lymphopenia after photon versus proton radiotherapy. The study's findings and limits: Larger post-nadir TCR diversity loss correlated inversely with survival in deceased patients. Post-nadir diversity loss with photons came from oligoclonal expansion, particularly CD8+ Temra cells.

This CDR3 has 14 residues. Germline V gene data show CDR1 as SGHNT and CDR2 as YYREEE (reference sequence). The V end lost 4 bases, the J end lost 2 bases, and 12 bases lay between the germline ends. Turning to this clone: Its antigen is still unknown.

Measured with immunoSEQ multiplex PCR; TCRdb has only the in-frame clones, and not every one. Seen here are tens of thousands of clones, approximately 90% observed once, and the top ten hold 2.9%. This clonotype was obtained from a woman aged 70-85 years with pancreatic cancer. The sample was peripheral blood, taken from a patient treated with photon-based radiotherapy. The chain recombines TRBV5-4 with TRBJ2-5; D is uncertain. The CDR3 protein is CASSTGLTQETQYF. The DNA of the CDR3 is TGTGCCAGCAGCACCGGCCTTACACAAGAGACCCAGTACTTC.